This is a list of T cell receptor beta chains from one sample in a study of shared clonotypes between healthy human individuals. Clones were sequenced by immunoSEQ multiplex PCR, and TCRdb holds only the in-frame ones, with some missing. Of approximately 2.4 million clones in the sample, 90% to 96% are singletons; the top ten hold approximately 0.13%. Sequences were obtained from naive CD4+ T cells sorted from blood. The receptors originated from a man between 18 and 35 years old in good health. CDR3s include the opening cysteine and the closing phenylalanine or tryptophan. A D gene is named only where the DNA matches it firmly. A row's size may be missing; if present it is once, few, many or a size class.

d_call	v_call	clone_size	j_call	cdr3_length	cdr3_aa	cdr3_nt
TRBD1	TRBV2	-	TRBJ2-2	14	CASSVDRSTGELFF	TGTGCCAGCAGTGTGGACAGGAGCACCGGGGAGCTGTTTTTT
-	TRBV4-1	-	TRBJ2-7	13	CASSQDRTYEQYF	TGCGCCAGCAGCCAAGACAGGACCTACGAGCAGTACTTC
TRBD2	TRBV7-9	-	TRBJ2-7	15	CASSFGLAGVGAQYF	TGTGCCAGCAGCTTTGGACTAGCGGGAGTGGGAGCGCAGTACTTC
TRBD1	TRBV6-5	-	TRBJ1-2	16	CASSSKRPGQGFGYTF	TGTGCCAGCAGTTCCAAACGGCCGGGACAGGGGTTTGGCTACACCTTC
TRBD2	TRBV4-1	-	TRBJ2-7	17	CASSQLTSGRGSYEQYF	TGCGCCAGCAGCCAGCTAACTAGCGGGAGGGGGTCCTACGAGCAGTACTTC
-	TRBV19	-	TRBJ1-6	14	CASKGSAYNSPLHF	TGTGCCAGTAAGGGGTCGGCCTATAATTCACCCCTCCACTTT
-	TRBV10-2	few	TRBJ1-6	13	CASSGSRDSPLHF	TGCGCCAGCAGTGGCTCCAGGGATTCACCCCTCCACTTT
-	TRBV6-6	-	TRBJ1-1	15	CASVHQGAGDTEAFF	TGTGCCAGCGTGCACCAAGGGGCAGGGGACACTGAAGCTTTCTTT
-	TRBV4-2	-	TRBJ1-5	17	CASSQDLLGWGNQPQHF	TGTGCCAGCAGCCAAGATTTATTGGGATGGGGCAATCAGCCCCAGCATTTT
TRBD2	TRBV25-1	-	TRBJ2-7	14	CASSEGGLDQGQYF	TGTGCCAGCAGTGAAGGAGGACTAGACCAAGGGCAGTACTTC
-	TRBV28	-	TRBJ2-7	15	CASSLGSVGSYEQYF	TGTGCCAGCAGTTTAGGGTCTGTTGGCTCCTACGAGCAGTACTTC
-	TRBV6-5	-	TRBJ1-3	13	CASTRKAGNTIYF	TGTGCCAGCACTAGAAAGGCAGGAAACACCATATATTTT
TRBD1	TRBV27	-	TRBJ1-5	14	CASRRQGSNQPQHF	TGTGCCAGCAGGCGACAGGGTTCCAATCAGCCCCAGCATTTT
-	TRBV19	-	TRBJ1-3	16	CASSSDRLQGTNTIYF	TGTGCCAGTAGCTCTGACCGACTCCAAGGGACAAACACCATATATTTT
-	TRBV27	-	TRBJ1-5	13	CASSYGLGQPQHF	TGTGCCAGCAGTTACGGTCTCGGACAGCCCCAGCATTTT
-	TRBV6-5	-	TRBJ1-5	14	CASSTGKGSQPQHF	TGTGCCAGCAGTACCGGGAAAGGCAGTCAGCCCCAGCATTTT